What follows are 16 T cell receptor beta chains derived from one specimen sequenced in a study of T cells in Graves' hyperthyroidism and ophthalmopathy (dated by TCRdb to the late 2010s). The library was built by means of multiplex PCR. The instrument given in TCRdb is Illumina HiSeq 2000. The TCR beta CDR3 regions were amplified from RNA transcripts. The first round of RT-PCR for the TCR CDR3 was performed with the HTBI primer set and the Qiagen OneStep RT-PCR kit. TCRdb reworked the public reads: Q25 trimming with fastp, MiXCR clone assembly, productive beta chains retained. Rows are combined by CDR3 protein, so each entry shows the most common genes and DNA. The sample has about 380,000 distinct CDR3 sequences on record, about a fifth of them singletons. Over 35% of the sample goes to the ten largest clones. Sequenced material: blood. The receptors originated from a man younger than 30 with Graves' ophthalmopathy.

This clonotype was seen at least ten times. CDR3: CASRTDMNTEAFF. In DNA form, the CDR3 reads TGTGCCAGTCGGACTGATATGAACACTGAAGCTTTCTTT. The chain joins TRBV2 to TRBJ1-1; D gene unclear. This CDR3 is 13 amino acids long. CDR1 is SNHLY and CDR2 is FYNNEI in the germline V gene. Trimming took off 9 bases at V and 0 bases at J, with 11 bases between the two ends. The variable domain in full, with the rest retrieved from reference TRBV2 and TRBJ1-1, is EPEVTQTPSHQVTQMGQEVILRCVPISNHLYFYWYRQILGQKVEFLVSFYNNEISEKSEIFDDQFSVERPDGSNFTLKIRSTKLEDSAMYFCASRTDMNTEAFFGQGTRLTVV.

This clonotype was found many times. The J gene is TRBJ2-1, the V gene TRBV7-6; 8 nucleotides match TRBD1. V lost 3 bases and J lost 5; bases outside the gene matches: 0. The germline V gene encodes CDR1 SGHVS and CDR2 FNYEAQ. This CDR3 contains 13 residues. The CDR3 reads CASSLGQDNEQFF. CDR3 DNA sequence: TGTGCCAGCAGCTTGGGACAGGACAATGAGCAGTTCTTC.

This clonotype showed up just a few times. The genes are TRBV28 and TRBJ2-3; no firm D call. The V and J ends lost 5 bases and 3 bases respectively, with 6 bases between them. This CDR3 has 12 amino acids. The V gene's germline CDR1 is MDHEN and CDR2 SYDVKM. The CDR3 DNA reads as TGTGCCAGCAGTACGATAACAGATACGCAGTATTTT. It specifies CASSTITDTQYF. Based on the CDR3 plus reference TRBV28 and TRBJ2-3, the full variable domain is DVKVTQSSRYLVKRTGEKVFLECVQDMDHENMFWYRQDPGLGLRLIYFSYDVKMKEKGDIPEGYSVSREKKERFSLILESASTNQTSMYLCASSTITDTQYFGPGTRLTVL.

This clonotype was seen a few times. The DNA of the CDR3 is TGTGCCATCAGGCGCTCGGCGGTGGGACCCGAGCAGTACTTC. Residues: CAIRRSAVGPEQYF. The chain employs TRBV10-3 and TRBJ2-7; D tentatively fits TRBD1 or TRBD2 (5 bases each). V lost 6 bases and J 6 bases, leaving 18 bases between the germline ends. This CDR3 has 14 residues. Germline V gene sequence: CDR1 ENHRY, CDR2 SYGVKD.

This chain uses TRBV11-1 with TRBJ2-1, with TRBD2 identical over 7 bases. CDR1 is SGHAT and CDR2 is FQDESV in the germline V gene (reference sequence). The V gene end was trimmed by 0 bases and the J gene end by 7 bases; junction bases not matched to a gene: 9. The CDR3 has 16 amino acids. CDR3 region: CASSLAQRDGGNEQFF. DNA for the CDR3: TGTGCCAGCAGCTTAGCGCAGCGGGACGGCGGGAATGAGCAGTTCTTC. Combining the CDR3 with reference TRBV11-1 and TRBJ2-1 gives the whole variable domain EAEVAQSPRYKITEKSQAVAFWCDPISGHATLYWYRQILGQGPELLVQFQDESVVDDSQLPKDRFSAERLKGVDSTLKIQPAELGDSAMYLCASSLAQRDGGNEQFFGPGTRLTVL.

This clonotype was recorded at least ten times. V gene TRBV20-1 combines with J gene TRBJ2-1; a weak D match, TRBD2 (5 bases). CDR1 and CDR2 (germline): DFQATT, SNEGSKA (reference sequence). V gave up 3 bases and J gave up 7 bases, with 10 bases separating them. This CDR3 is built from 12 residues. The CDR3 DNA reads TGCAGTGCTAGGACCCCGGGGAATGAGCAGTTCTTC. Protein product: CSARTPGNEQFF.

The CDR3 nucleotides are TGTGCCAGCAGGACGGACCGACTAGCGGGAGCCTACGAGCAGTACTTC. This codes for CASRTDRLAGAYEQYF. This sequence joins TRBV6-8 and TRBJ2-7, with 12 nucleotides matching TRBD2. Trimming took 6 bases from V and 2 from J; bases not matched to a gene: 8. The CDR3 is 16 amino acids. Germline V gene lookup returns CDR1 MNHGY and CDR2 SAAAGT.

This clonotype was observed many times. This chain joins TRBV12-3 or TRBV12-4 and TRBJ1-2; D gene unclear. The CDR3 is made up of 13 amino acids. Trimming pared 4 bases from V and 2 bases from J, leaving 8 bases between. CDR3 residues: CASSSVSNYGYTF. CDR3 nucleotide sequence: TGTGCCAGCAGTTCAGTCTCGAACTATGGCTACACCTTC.

This clonotype was found a few times. A junction boundary mismatches the germline segment, possibly from a read error. This sequence joins TRBV3-1 and TRBJ1-4; 7 bases are a match to TRBD1. In germline, CDR1 is LGHDT, CDR2 YNNKEL (reference sequence). The CDR3 is made up of 17 amino acids. For the CDR3, the DNA is TGTGCCAGCAGCCAAAGGGACAGTCTTCCAACGAATGAAAAACTGTTTTTT. Protein: CASSQRDSLPTNEKLFF.

This clonotype was counted a few times. The chain couples TRBV3-1 to TRBJ2-7, with 7 bases lining up with TRBD2. CDR3 length: 17 amino acids. The J segment lost 3 bases and the V segment lost 1 base, leaving 12 bases of the junction unmatched. Germline V gene lookup returns CDR1 LGHDT and CDR2 YNNKEL (reference sequence). As DNA, the CDR3 is TGTGCCAGCAGCCAAGGAATCGTATTGAGCGGGGTCTACGAGCAGTACTTC. This encodes CASSQGIVLSGVYEQYF.

This clonotype occurred a few times. One end of the junction is discordant with germline, which a read error may explain. The rearrangement links TRBV7-7 to TRBJ2-2; D not resolved. CDR3 length: 14 amino acids. Looked up from germline, CDR1 is SSHAT and CDR2 is FNYEAQ (reference sequence). The CDR3 coding sequence is TGTGCTAGCAGCTTAGTGGAGTCGACCGGGGAGCTGTTTTTT. The encoded protein is CASSLVESTGELFF.

This clonotype was detected many times. The chain couples TRBV7-9 to TRBJ2-1, with TRBD1 identical over 8 bases. V was pared by 4 bases and J by 4 bases, with 3 bases of the junction left unmatched. The CDR3 runs 14 residues. CDR1 SEHNR and CDR2 FQNEAQ come from the germline V gene (reference sequence). The CDR3 region is CASSWDRQYNEQFF. CDR3 DNA: TGTGCCAGCAGCTGGGACAGGCAGTACAATGAGCAGTTCTTC.

This clonotype was picked up many times. J is TRBJ2-3 and V is TRBV7-6, with 7 bases matching TRBD2. V shed 0 bases, J shed 3 bases, and the junction held 3 bases outside the gene matches. CDR1 and CDR2 (germline): SGHVS, FNYEAQ. This CDR3 contains 15 residues. This chain's CDR3 is CASSLALAATDTQYF. DNA of the CDR3: TGTGCCAGCAGCTTAGCCCTAGCGGCTACAGATACGCAGTATTTT.

This CDR3 reads CASSLIDPSSYEQYF. The CDR3 DNA follows: TGCGCCAGCAGCTTGATCGATCCTAGCTCCTACGAGCAGTACTTC. The chain employs TRBV5-1 and TRBJ2-7; D ambiguous. This CDR3 is 15 amino acids long. With 1 base removed from V and 0 bases from J, the gap between germline ends came to 11 bases. Germline loops: CDR1 SGHRS, CDR2 YFSETQ.

Concerning this clonotype itself: This may stem from a read error, because a much larger clone lies one nucleotide away. The rearrangement uses TRBV7-3 and TRBJ2-7; D is perhaps TRBD1 (6 bases). CDR3 size: 13 residues. The germline V gene has CDR1 SGHTA and CDR2 FQGTGA. Trimming stripped 5 bases from V and 2 bases from J, with 10 bases between. The CDR3 bases are TGTGCCAGCAGCGCGGACAGTGCCTACGAGCAGTACTTC. This encodes CASSADSAYEQYF.

There are many counts of this clonotype. The gene calls are TRBV11-3 and TRBJ2-3; D is perhaps TRBD2 (5 bases). CDR3 length: 15 residues. The germline V gene has CDR1 SGHNT and CDR2 YENEEA. The V gene lost 4 bases and the J gene lost 3 bases, with 14 bases spanning the gap. The CDR3 DNA follows: TGTGCCAGCAGCTCAGGAGGAGGTATTACAGATACGCAGTATTTT. Translating gives CASSSGGGITDTQYF.